These 5 T cell receptor beta chains were sequenced from one sample in a study of CD8 T cells in ankylosing spondylitis. The antigens of these receptors remain unknown. Findings and limits, study-wide: One TCR beta motif, made up of seven to nine highly homologous variants, appeared characteristic of ankylosing spondylitis blood.

From the 5' RACE reads, TCRdb called clonotypes with MiXCR, one entry per CDR3 protein. The repertoire holds 800,000 to 900,000 distinct CDR3 sequences, with approximately 10% as singletons. The source material was blood, either unsorted or a sorted T cell fraction (not recorded which). Source of these receptors: a male donor with ankylosing spondylitis.

CDR3 residues: CASSLGPYTQYF. Here the CDR3 DNA reads TGTGCCAGCAGTTTGGGACCGTATACGCAGTATTTT. V gene TRBV12-3 or TRBV12-4 combines with J gene TRBJ2-3; D tentatively fits TRBD1 or TRBD2 (5 bases each). V gave up 3 bases and J gave up 7 bases, with 8 bases separating them. The CDR3 has 12 amino acids.

The sample holds a few counts of this clonotype. The chain joins TRBV3-1 to TRBJ2-7; D is ambiguous. CDR1 and CDR2 (germline): LGHDT, YNNKEL (reference sequence). Trimming removed 1 base at V and 3 bases at J, with 13 bases between. This CDR3 spans 15 amino acids. The CDR3 DNA sequence: TGTGCCAGCAGCCAAGTAGTTGCCACCCTCTACGAGCAGTACTTC. Translating gives CASSQVVATLYEQYF.

The chain links TRBV7-3 to TRBJ2-1, with 10 bases matching TRBD1. The CDR3 length is 16 residues. Losses at the gene ends were 5 bases for V and 5 bases for J; bases not matched to a gene: 9. Looked up from germline, CDR1 is SGHTA and CDR2 is FQGTGA. The CDR3 nucleotides are TGTGCCAGCAGCCGCGTCCGGGACAGGGGCGACAATGAGCAGTTCTTC. Amino acid sequence: CASSRVRDRGDNEQFF.

This clonotype has more than one count but fewer than ten. This chain links TRBV25-1 with TRBJ2-3, with unresolved D. Germline CDR1 is MGHDK and CDR2 is SYGVNS. The length of the CDR3 is 15 residues. The V gene lost 0 bases and the J gene lost 6 bases, with 13 bases spanning the gap. CDR3 sequence reads: CASSEYSHGLDTQYF. The CDR3 nucleotides read TGTGCCAGCAGTGAATACTCCCACGGGCTGGATACGCAGTATTTT.

CDR3 in amino acids: CASSVITDTQYF. The CDR3 nucleotides are TGTGCCAGCAGCGTAATTACAGATACGCAGTATTTT. The rearrangement links TRBV9 to TRBJ2-3; no clear D. The CDR3 extends over 12 amino acids. Germline CDR1 and CDR2: SGDLS and YYNGEE. V lost 1 base and J lost 3, with 3 bases in between.